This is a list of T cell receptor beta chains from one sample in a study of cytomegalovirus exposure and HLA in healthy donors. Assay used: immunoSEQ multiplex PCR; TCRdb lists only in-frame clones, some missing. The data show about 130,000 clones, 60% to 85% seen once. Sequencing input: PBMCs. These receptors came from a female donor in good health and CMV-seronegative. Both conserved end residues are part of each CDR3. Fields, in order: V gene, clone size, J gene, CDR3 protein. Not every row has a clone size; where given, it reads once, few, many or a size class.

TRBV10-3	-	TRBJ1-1	CAIVDQGQSEAFF
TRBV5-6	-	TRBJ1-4	CASSSGVTNEKLFF
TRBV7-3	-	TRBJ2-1	CASSNPGHNQFF
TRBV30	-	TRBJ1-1	CAWSRDRGAFF
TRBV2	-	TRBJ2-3	CASSAEKILDTDTQYF
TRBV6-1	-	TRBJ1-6	CASNTGSSYNSPLHF
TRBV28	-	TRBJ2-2	CASIRGNTGELFF
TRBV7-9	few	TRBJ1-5	CASSPDRIGNQPQHF
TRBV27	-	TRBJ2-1	CASSPGSWADEQFF
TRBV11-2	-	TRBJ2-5	CASSSQETQYF
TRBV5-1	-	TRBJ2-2	CASSAQERVNGELFF
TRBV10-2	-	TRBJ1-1	CASSVTGVNTEAFF
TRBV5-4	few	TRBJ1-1	CASSLGGDTEAFF
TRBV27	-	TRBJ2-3	CASSLSGKGTDTQYF
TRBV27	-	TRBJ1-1	CASSPLTGWDTEAFF
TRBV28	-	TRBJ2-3	CASREPAGSDTQYF
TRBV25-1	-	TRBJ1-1	CASSPVGGIGNTEAFF
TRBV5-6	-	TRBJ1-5	CASLDREVSGGSNQPQHF
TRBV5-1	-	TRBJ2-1	CASRLVWDEQFF
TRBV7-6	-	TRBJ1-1	CASSAPPPGIEAFF
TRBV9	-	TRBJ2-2	CASSVVGVTTGELFF
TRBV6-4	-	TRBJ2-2	CASSDSGVTGATGELFF
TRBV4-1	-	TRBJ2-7	CASSHLPDRSSYEQYF
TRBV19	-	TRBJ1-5	CASSFGQAGNQPQHF
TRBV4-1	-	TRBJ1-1	CASSPEGGGIVTEAFF
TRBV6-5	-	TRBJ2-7	CASSPSGQGYEQYF
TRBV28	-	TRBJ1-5	CASREGRQPQHF